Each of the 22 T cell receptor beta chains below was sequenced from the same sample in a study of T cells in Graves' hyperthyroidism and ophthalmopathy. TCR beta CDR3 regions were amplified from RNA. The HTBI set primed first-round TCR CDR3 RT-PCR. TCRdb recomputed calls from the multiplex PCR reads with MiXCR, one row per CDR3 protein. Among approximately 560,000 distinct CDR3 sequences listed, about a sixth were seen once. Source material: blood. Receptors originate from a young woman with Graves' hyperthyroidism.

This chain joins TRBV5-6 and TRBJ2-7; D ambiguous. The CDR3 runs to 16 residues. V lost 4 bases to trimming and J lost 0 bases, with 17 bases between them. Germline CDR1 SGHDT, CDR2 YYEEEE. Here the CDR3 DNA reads TGTGCCAGCAGCGCAGGCCTCGACTGGATCTCCTACGAGCAGTACTTC. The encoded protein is CASSAGLDWISYEQYF.

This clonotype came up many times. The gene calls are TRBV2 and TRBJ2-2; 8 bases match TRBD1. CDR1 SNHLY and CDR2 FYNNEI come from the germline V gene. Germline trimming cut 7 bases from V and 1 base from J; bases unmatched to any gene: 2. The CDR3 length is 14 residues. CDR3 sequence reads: CASKGTGNTGELFF. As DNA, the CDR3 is TGTGCCAGCAAAGGGACAGGGAACACCGGGGAGCTGTTTTTT.

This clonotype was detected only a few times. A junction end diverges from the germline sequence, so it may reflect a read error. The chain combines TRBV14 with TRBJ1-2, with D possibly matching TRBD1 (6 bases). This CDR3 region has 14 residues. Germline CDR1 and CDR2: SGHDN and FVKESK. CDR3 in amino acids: CVSSQEQTGYGYTF. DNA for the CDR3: TGTGTCAGCAGCCAAGAGCAGACAGGCTATGGCTACACCTTC.

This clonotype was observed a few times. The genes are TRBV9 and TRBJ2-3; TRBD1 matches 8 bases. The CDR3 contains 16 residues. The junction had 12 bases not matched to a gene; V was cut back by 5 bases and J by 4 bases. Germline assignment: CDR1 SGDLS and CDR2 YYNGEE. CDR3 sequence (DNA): TGTGCCAGCAGTTATCCGGGACAGGAAGATGCAGATACGCAGTATTTT. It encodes CASSYPGQEDADTQYF. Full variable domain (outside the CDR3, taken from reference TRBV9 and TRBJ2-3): DSGVTQTPKHLITATGQRVTLRCSPRSGDLSVYWYQQSLDQGLQFLIQYYNGEERAKGNILERFSAQQFPDLHSELNLSSLELGDSALYFCASSYPGQEDADTQYFGPGTRLTVL.

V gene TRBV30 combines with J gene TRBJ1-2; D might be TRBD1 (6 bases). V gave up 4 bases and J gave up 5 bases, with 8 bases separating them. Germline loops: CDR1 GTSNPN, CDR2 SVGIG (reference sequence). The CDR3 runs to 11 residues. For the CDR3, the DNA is TGTGCCTGGACACAGGGATATGGCTACACCTTC. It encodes CAWTQGYGYTF.

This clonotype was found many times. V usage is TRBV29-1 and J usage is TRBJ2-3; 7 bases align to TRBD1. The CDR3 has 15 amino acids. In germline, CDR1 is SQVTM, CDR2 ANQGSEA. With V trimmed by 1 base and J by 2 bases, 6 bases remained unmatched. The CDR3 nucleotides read TGCAGCGTTGAAGTTCTGGGACAGACCACAGATACGCAGTATTTT. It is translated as CSVEVLGQTTDTQYF.

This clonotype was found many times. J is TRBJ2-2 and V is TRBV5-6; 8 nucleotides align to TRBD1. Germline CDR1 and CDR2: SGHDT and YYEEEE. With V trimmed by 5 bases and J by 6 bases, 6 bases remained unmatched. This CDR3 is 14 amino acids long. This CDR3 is CASRRTGLAGELFF. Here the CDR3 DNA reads TGTGCCAGCAGAAGGACAGGGCTGGCCGGGGAGCTGTTTTTT.

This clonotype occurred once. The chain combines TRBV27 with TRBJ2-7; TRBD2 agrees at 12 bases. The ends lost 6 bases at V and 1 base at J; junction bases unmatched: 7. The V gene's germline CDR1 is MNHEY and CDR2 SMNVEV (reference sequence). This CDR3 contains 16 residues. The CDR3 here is CASSRLAGATSYEQYF. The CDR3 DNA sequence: TGTGCCAGCAGCCGACTAGCGGGAGCAACTTCCTACGAGCAGTACTTC.

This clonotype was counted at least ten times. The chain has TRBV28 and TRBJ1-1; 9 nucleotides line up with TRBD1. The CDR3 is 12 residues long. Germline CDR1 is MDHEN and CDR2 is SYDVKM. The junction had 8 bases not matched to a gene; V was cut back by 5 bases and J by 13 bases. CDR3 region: CASSAGTGYGFF. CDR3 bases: TGTGCCAGCAGTGCCGGGACAGGGTACGGTTTCTTT. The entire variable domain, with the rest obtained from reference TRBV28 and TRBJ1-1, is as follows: DVKVTQSSRYLVKRTGEKVFLECVQDMDHENMFWYRQDPGLGLRLIYFSYDVKMKEKGDIPEGYSVSREKKERFSLILESASTNQTSMYLCASSAGTGYGFFGQGTRLTVV.

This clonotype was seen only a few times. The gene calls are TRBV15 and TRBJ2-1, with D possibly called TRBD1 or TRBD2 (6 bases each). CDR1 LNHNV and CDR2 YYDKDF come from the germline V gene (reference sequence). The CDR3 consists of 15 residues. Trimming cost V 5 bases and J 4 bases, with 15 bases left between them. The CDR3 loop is CATSGGGISYNEQFF. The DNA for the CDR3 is TGTGCCACCAGCGGAGGGGGGATTTCTTACAATGAGCAGTTCTTC.

The CDR3 DNA reads TGTGCCAGCAGTTACATGGGACTAGCGGGAGAGGGGAACGAGCAGTACTTC. Protein sequence: CASSYMGLAGEGNEQYF. The genes are TRBV6-2 or TRBV6-3 and TRBJ2-7; 14 positions match TRBD2. The J segment lost 5 bases and the V segment lost 2 bases, leaving 8 bases of the junction unmatched. The germline V gene has CDR1 MNHEY and CDR2 SVGEGT. This CDR3 contains 17 residues.

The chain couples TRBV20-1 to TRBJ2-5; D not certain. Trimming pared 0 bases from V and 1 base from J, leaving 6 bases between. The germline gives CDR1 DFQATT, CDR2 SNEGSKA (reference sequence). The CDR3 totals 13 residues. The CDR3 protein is CSARERLQETQYF. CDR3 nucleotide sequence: TGCAGTGCTAGAGAGCGCCTCCAAGAGACCCAGTACTTC.

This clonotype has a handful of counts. CDR3 nucleotide sequence: TGCGCCAGCAGCTTGGGACGGGACACCGGAAACTATGGCTACACCTTC. It specifies CASSLGRDTGNYGYTF. This chain links TRBV5-1 with TRBJ1-2, with D possibly being TRBD1 (6 bases). V was pared by 0 bases and J by 2 bases, with 14 bases between. From germline, CDR1 is SGHRS and CDR2 YFSETQ. This CDR3 contains 16 residues.

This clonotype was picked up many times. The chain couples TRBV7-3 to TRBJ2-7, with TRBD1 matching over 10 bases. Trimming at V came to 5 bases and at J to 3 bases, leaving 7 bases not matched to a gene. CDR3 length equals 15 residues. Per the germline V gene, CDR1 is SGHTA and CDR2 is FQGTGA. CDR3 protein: CASSPAGQGIYEQYF. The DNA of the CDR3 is TGTGCCAGCAGCCCAGCGGGACAGGGGATCTACGAGCAGTACTTC.

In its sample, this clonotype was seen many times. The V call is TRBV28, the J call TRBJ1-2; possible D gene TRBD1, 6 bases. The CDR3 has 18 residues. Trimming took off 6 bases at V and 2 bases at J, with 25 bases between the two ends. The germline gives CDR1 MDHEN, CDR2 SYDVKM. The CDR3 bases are TGTGCCAGCAGAGACACGACTGGTCGGGGGCGTCGAAACTATGGCTACACCTTC. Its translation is CASRDTTGRGRRNYGYTF.

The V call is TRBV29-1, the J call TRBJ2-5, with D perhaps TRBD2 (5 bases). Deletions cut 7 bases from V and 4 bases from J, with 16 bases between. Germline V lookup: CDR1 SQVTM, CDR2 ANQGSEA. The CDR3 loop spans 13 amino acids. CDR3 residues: CSGTAADIETQYF. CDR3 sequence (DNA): TGCAGCGGGACGGCAGCGGATATAGAGACCCAGTACTTC.

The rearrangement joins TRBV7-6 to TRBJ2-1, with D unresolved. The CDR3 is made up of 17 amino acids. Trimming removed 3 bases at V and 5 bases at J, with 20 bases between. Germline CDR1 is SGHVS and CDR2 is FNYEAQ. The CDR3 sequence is CASSFRVRSHQHNEQFF. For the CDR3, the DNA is TGTGCCAGCAGCTTTAGAGTCAGGTCCCACCAACACAATGAGCAGTTCTTC.

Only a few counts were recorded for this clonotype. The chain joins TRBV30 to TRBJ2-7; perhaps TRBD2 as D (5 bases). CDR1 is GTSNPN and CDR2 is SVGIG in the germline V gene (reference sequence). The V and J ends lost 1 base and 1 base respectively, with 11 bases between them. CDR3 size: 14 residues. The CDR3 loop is CAWSEGRGSYEQYF. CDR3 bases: TGTGCCTGGAGTGAAGGCCGGGGTTCCTACGAGCAGTACTTC.

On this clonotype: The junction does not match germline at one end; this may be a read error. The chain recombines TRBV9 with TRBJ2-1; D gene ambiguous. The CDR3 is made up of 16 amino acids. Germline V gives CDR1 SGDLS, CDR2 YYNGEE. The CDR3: CASSVAPLGVYNEQLF. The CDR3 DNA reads TGTGCCAGCAGCGTAGCCCCACTTGGAGTTTACAATGAGCAGCTCTTC.

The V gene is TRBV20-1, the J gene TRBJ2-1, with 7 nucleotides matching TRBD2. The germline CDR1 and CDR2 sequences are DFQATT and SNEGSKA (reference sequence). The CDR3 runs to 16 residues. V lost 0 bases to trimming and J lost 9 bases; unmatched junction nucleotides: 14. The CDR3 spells CSAREGGSAGRREQFF. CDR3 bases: TGCAGTGCTAGAGAGGGGGGGTCGGCGGGACGGCGTGAGCAGTTCTTC.

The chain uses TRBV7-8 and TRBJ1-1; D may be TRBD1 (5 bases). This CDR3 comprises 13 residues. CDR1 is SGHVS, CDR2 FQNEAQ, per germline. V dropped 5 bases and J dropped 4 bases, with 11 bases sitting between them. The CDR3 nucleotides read TGTGCCAGCAGCCGGGGGGGAAGCACTGAAGCTTTCTTT. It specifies CASSRGGSTEAFF. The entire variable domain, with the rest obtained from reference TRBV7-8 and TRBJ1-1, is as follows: GAGVSQSPRYKVAKRGQDVALRCDPISGHVSLFWYQQALGQGPEFLTYFQNEAQLDKSGLPSDRFFAERPEGSVSTLKIQRTQQEDSAVYLCASSRGGSTEAFFGQGTRLTVV.

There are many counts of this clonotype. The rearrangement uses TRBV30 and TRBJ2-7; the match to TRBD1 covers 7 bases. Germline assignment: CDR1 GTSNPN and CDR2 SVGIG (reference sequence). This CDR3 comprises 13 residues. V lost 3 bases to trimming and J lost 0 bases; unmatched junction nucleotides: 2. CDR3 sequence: CAWSWDSSYEQYF. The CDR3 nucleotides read TGTGCCTGGAGCTGGGACAGCTCCTACGAGCAGTACTTC.